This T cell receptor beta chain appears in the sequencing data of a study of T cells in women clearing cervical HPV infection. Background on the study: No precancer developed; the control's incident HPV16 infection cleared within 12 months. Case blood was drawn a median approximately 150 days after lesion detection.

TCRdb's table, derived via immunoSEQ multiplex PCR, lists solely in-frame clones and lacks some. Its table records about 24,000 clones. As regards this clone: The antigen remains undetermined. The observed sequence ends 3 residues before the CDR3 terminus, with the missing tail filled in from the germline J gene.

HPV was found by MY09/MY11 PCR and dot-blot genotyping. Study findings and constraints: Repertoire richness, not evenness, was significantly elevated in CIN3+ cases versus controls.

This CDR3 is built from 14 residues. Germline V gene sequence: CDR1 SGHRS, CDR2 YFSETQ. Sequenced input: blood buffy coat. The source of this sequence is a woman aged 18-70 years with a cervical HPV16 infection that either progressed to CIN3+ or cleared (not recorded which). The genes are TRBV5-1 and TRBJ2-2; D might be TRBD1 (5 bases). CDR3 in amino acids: CASSLDGWGEKLFF. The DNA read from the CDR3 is TGCGCCAGCAGCTTGGACGGATGGGGCGAAAAG.